This T cell receptor (beta chain) was identified during a study of T cell repertoires in cytomegalovirus infection. Study-wide context: CMV infection plus the matching HLA type was flagged by public TCR beta signatures.

Concerning this clonotype itself: Its antigen is still unknown.

TCRdb used MiXCR to reprocess the reads, holding one entry per CDR3 protein. Among approximately 730,000 distinct CDR3 sequences listed, almost 30% were seen once. The receptor comes from a human donor in good health (CMV status not recorded). Some clones in this sample may be carry-over from other donors' samples. This material consisted of cultured CD8+ T cells from PBMCs, taken from culture after CMV antigen stimulation.

The CDR3 DNA reads as TGTGCCAGCTGGTTTAACCTGAACACTGAAGCTTTCTTT. Translating it yields CASWFNLNTEAFF. V usage is TRBV27 and J usage is TRBJ1-1; D gene unclear. Trimming shortened V by 8 bases and J by 0 bases, and 10 bases separated the two germline ends. Germline lookup yields CDR1 MNHEY and CDR2 SMNVEV (reference sequence). The CDR3 extends over 13 amino acids.